The 31 T cell receptor beta chains below all came from one sample that was sequenced in a study of T cells after yellow fever vaccination. TCRdb used MiXCR to reprocess the 5' RACE reads, holding one entry per CDR3 protein. The sample yields more than 300,000 distinct CDR3 sequences, around 10% seen once. Source: CD4+ T cells sorted from PBMCs, taken 45 days after the yellow fever booster vaccination. These receptors were taken from a man younger than 30 who received the YFV17D yellow fever vaccine.

Only a few counts were recorded for this clonotype. The chain uses TRBV6-5 and TRBJ1-1; 7 nucleotides align to TRBD1. The CDR3 sequence is 11 residues long. Per the germline V gene, CDR1 is MNHEY and CDR2 is SVGAGI. The V segment lost 5 bases and the J segment 10 bases; nucleotides outside the gene matches: 4. CDR3 protein: CASSDRDVAFF. The CDR3 DNA reads TGTGCCAGCAGTGACAGGGACGTAGCTTTCTTT.

V and J are TRBV12-3 or TRBV12-4 and TRBJ1-6, with D perhaps TRBD1 (5 bases). The CDR3 is made up of 16 amino acids. Trimming stripped 7 bases from V and 5 bases from J, with 18 bases between. CDR3: CASIPGRGLDNSPLHF. In DNA, the CDR3 is TGTGCCAGCATTCCTGGGAGGGGCCTAGATAATTCACCCCTCCACTTT.

This clonotype was counted a few times. The chain links TRBV10-3 to TRBJ2-6; 7 positions match TRBD1. J lost 0 bases, V lost 6 bases, and 8 bases had no gene match. This CDR3 region has 17 residues. CDR1 ENHRY and CDR2 SYGVKD come from the germline V gene. The CDR3 is CAIRPGQVSSGANVLTF. DNA for the CDR3: TGTGCCATCAGGCCCGGACAGGTTTCCTCTGGGGCCAACGTCCTGACTTTC.

In this sample, this clonotype turned up many times. This chain uses TRBV7-2 with TRBJ1-1; possible D gene TRBD1, 5 bases. Trimming stripped 5 bases from V and 6 bases from J, with 13 bases between. The CDR3 runs 13 residues. The germline CDR1 and CDR2 sequences are SGHTA and FQGNSA. CDR3 protein: CASSKWGGAEAFF. The CDR3 nucleotides read TGTGCCAGCAGCAAGTGGGGAGGGGCTGAAGCTTTCTTT.

The sample holds many counts of this clonotype. J is TRBJ2-1 and V is TRBV7-2; D assignment may be TRBD1 or TRBD2 (5 bases each). Germline CDR1 reads SGHTA; CDR2 reads FQGNSA. V was cut by 3 bases and J by 14 bases, with 14 bases left in between. The CDR3 is 12 residues long. The CDR3 DNA reads as TGTGCCAGCAGCTTTTATGGGGACGGGGAGTTCTTC. It encodes CASSFYGDGEFF.

This clonotype was counted a few times. The J gene is TRBJ2-4, the V gene TRBV12-3 or TRBV12-4; TRBD1 aligns across 9 bases. CDR3 length: 16 residues. Losses at the gene ends were 5 bases for V and 7 bases for J; bases not matched to a gene: 12. CDR3 nucleotides: TGTGCCAGCAGTCCACACCTAGGGACAGGGAGGAACATTCAGTACTTC. This sequence encodes CASSPHLGTGRNIQYF.

This clonotype has a handful of counts. J is TRBJ1-1 and V is TRBV6-2 or TRBV6-3, with TRBD1 identical over 8 bases. The CDR3 runs 15 residues. The ends lost 0 bases at V and 5 bases at J; junction bases unmatched: 5. Looked up from germline, CDR1 is MNHEY and CDR2 is SVGEGT. This CDR3 is CASSYSAGGETEAFF. In DNA, the CDR3 is TGTGCCAGCAGTTACTCGGCAGGGGGCGAGACTGAAGCTTTCTTT.

This clonotype was observed a few times. V usage is TRBV20-1 and J usage is TRBJ2-1, with a weak D call TRBD2 (6 bases). Per the germline V gene, CDR1 is DFQATT and CDR2 is SNEGSKA (reference sequence). This CDR3 is built from 14 residues. V lost 0 bases to trimming and J lost 9 bases, with 15 bases between them. In DNA, the CDR3 is TGCAGTGCTAGAGATCTGGGGATGGGGGGTGAGCAGTTCTTC. This translates into CSARDLGMGGEQFF.

Only a few counts were recorded for this clonotype. V is TRBV7-2 and J is TRBJ2-2; a possible D gene is TRBD2 (5 bases). CDR3 length: 13 amino acids. Between the trimmed V and J ends, which lost 2 bases and 7 bases, there was a span of 8 bases. CDR1 and CDR2 (germline): SGHTA, FQGNSA. The CDR3 DNA is TGTGCCAGCAGCTTAACGGGGTACGGGGAGCTGTTTTTT. As protein: CASSLTGYGELFF.

The chain carries TRBV3-1 and TRBJ2-3; a weak D match, TRBD1 (6 bases). This CDR3 spans 17 amino acids. Between the trimmed V and J ends, which lost 2 bases and 1 base, there was a span of 16 bases. Germline V gene data show CDR1 as LGHDT and CDR2 as YNNKEL (reference sequence). CDR3 in DNA: TGTGCCAGCAGCCAAATGGTCTGGGACACCCGCACAGATACGCAGTATTTT. Protein product: CASSQMVWDTRTDTQYF.

V and J are TRBV6-2 or TRBV6-3 and TRBJ2-5; TRBD2 matches at 9 bases. This CDR3 has 13 amino acids. The V gene's germline CDR1 is MNHEY and CDR2 SVGEGT. V lost 6 bases to trimming and J lost 4 bases; unmatched junction nucleotides: 3. The CDR3 sequence is CASRTSGAETQYF. The DNA for the CDR3 is TGTGCCAGCAGGACTAGCGGCGCAGAGACCCAGTACTTC.

The table lists this clonotype with many counts. The chain combines TRBV10-3 with TRBJ2-3; D not resolved. The CDR3 sequence is 15 residues long. The germline CDR1 and CDR2 sequences are ENHRY and SYGVKD. Trimming shortened V by 6 bases and J by 0 bases, and 13 bases separated the two germline ends. The CDR3: CAIRNYPTSTDTQYF. CDR3 nucleotides: TGTGCCATCAGGAATTACCCGACGAGCACAGATACGCAGTATTTT.

This chain joins TRBV19 and TRBJ2-3; possible D gene TRBD2, 6 bases. Germline assignment: CDR1 LNHDA and CDR2 SQIVND (reference sequence). V lost 6 bases, J lost 5 bases, and 12 bases lay in between. The CDR3 consists of 13 residues. CDR3 nucleotides: TGTGCCAGTAGCTCCACGGGACTAGATACGCAGTATTTT. This gives the protein CASSSTGLDTQYF.

This chain joins TRBV14 and TRBJ2-3; 7 bases are a match to TRBD2. The trim removed 4 bases at V and 5 bases at J, leaving 6 bases unmatched. There are 14 residues in the CDR3. CDR1 and CDR2 from the germline V gene are SGHDN and FVKESK. The DNA for the CDR3 is TGTGCCAGCAGCCTAGGACTAGGACTAGATACGCAGTATTTT. The encoded protein is CASSLGLGLDTQYF.

This clonotype has just a few counts. The gene calls are TRBV20-1 and TRBJ2-7; TRBD1 is a possible D gene (5 bases). The ends were cut back, 5 bases at V and 5 bases at J, with 13 bases in the middle. Germline loops: CDR1 DFQATT, CDR2 SNEGSKA (reference sequence). The CDR3 contains 12 residues. CDR3 sequence reads: CSAWGTANEQYF. CDR3 sequence (DNA): TGCAGTGCTTGGGGCACGGCGAACGAGCAGTACTTC.

This clonotype has a count of ten or more. This chain connects TRBV12-3 or TRBV12-4 to TRBJ1-5, with D uncertain. Trimming left V 6 bases short and J 1 base short, with 7 bases between. This CDR3 is 13 amino acids long. Written as DNA, the CDR3 is TGTGCCAGCAGCTTTTCCAGCAATCAGCCCCAGCATTTT. Translation gives CASSFSSNQPQHF.

The chain joins TRBV5-4 to TRBJ2-3, with 7 bases fitting TRBD1. The V gene's germline CDR1 is SGHNT and CDR2 YYREEE (reference sequence). The CDR3 has 13 amino acids. V lost 10 bases to trimming and J lost 0 bases; unmatched junction nucleotides: 5. CDR3 amino acids: CAARGPSTDTQYF. The CDR3 coding sequence is TGTGCCGCAAGGGGGCCAAGCACAGATACGCAGTATTTT.

The chain uses TRBV5-5 and TRBJ1-2; D is ambiguous. The CDR3 has 16 amino acids. Germline CDR1 and CDR2: SGHKS and YYEKEE (reference sequence). V was cut by 4 bases and J by 1 base, with 17 bases left in between. CDR3 amino acids: CASSGPGRSHNYGYTF. CDR3 in DNA: TGTGCCAGCAGCGGCCCCGGGAGGAGTCATAACTATGGCTACACCTTC. Full variable domain (missing parts from reference TRBV5-5 and TRBJ1-2): DAGVTQSPTHLIKTRGQQVTLRCSPISGHKSVSWYQQVLGQGPQFIFQYYEKEERGRGNFPDRFSARQFPNYSSELNVNALLLGDSALYLCASSGPGRSHNYGYTFGSGTRLTVV.

In its sample, this clonotype was seen a few times. CDR3 in DNA: TGTGCCAGCAGCTTAGTTCGCCCTGGAAACACCATATATTTT. This gives the protein CASSLVRPGNTIYF. This chain links TRBV7-9 with TRBJ1-3; D uncertain. The length of the CDR3 is 14 residues. Trimming shortened V by 1 base and J by 2 bases, and 6 bases separated the two germline ends. Germline CDR1 SEHNR, CDR2 FQNEAQ (reference sequence).

The chain couples TRBV20-1 to TRBJ1-6; D is unresolved. The CDR3 sequence is 14 residues long. Between the trimmed V and J ends, which lost 6 bases and 7 bases, there was a span of 16 bases. Per the germline V gene, CDR1 is DFQATT and CDR2 is SNEGSKA (reference sequence). CDR3 loop: CSATLPGFNSPLHF. The CDR3 bases are TGCAGTGCAACCTTACCGGGTTTCAATTCACCCCTCCACTTT.

This chain uses TRBV20-1 with TRBJ2-3; a weak D match, TRBD2 (6 bases). Per the germline V gene, CDR1 is DFQATT and CDR2 is SNEGSKA (reference sequence). The CDR3 length is 14 residues. The V end was cut by 2 bases, the J end by 5 bases, with 14 bases between. The CDR3 sequence: CSARRGGAGDTQYF. Here the CDR3 DNA reads TGCAGTGCTAGACGGGGCGGGGCGGGAGATACGCAGTATTTT.

In this sample, this clonotype turned up a few times. This chain uses TRBV25-1 with TRBJ1-4; D gene uncertain. The germline V gene has CDR1 MGHDK and CDR2 SYGVNS. This CDR3 contains 18 residues. Trimming left V 4 bases short and J 6 bases short, with 24 bases between. The CDR3 reads CASSGSSGVHIHYEKLFF. CDR3 sequence (DNA): TGTGCCAGCAGTGGCTCCTCCGGAGTACATATCCACTATGAAAAACTGTTTTTT.

At least ten counts were recorded for this clonotype. CDR3 residues: CASSPQGSNQPQHF. The CDR3 DNA reads TGTGCCAGCTCACCACAGGGGAGCAATCAGCCCCAGCATTTT. The chain links TRBV18 to TRBJ1-5; D perhaps matches TRBD1 (5 bases). CDR1 is KGHSH, CDR2 LQKENI, per germline. Trimming removed 1 base from V and 1 base from J, with 5 bases in between. The CDR3 spans 14 residues.

The chain links TRBV20-1 to TRBJ2-7; D may be TRBD2 (5 bases). CDR1 and CDR2 from the germline V gene are DFQATT and SNEGSKA (reference sequence). V gave up 5 bases and J gave up 6 bases, with 17 bases separating them. The CDR3 has 13 residues. CDR3 DNA sequence: TGCAGTGCTCCTCTTCGCGCGGGCCCCGAGCAGTACGTC. Its translation is CSAPLRAGPEQYV.

The chain links TRBV7-9 to TRBJ2-7; 9 nucleotides agree with TRBD1. After removal of 6 bases from V and 5 bases from J, the junction contained 8 bases not matched to a gene. Germline CDR1 SEHNR, CDR2 FQNEAQ (reference sequence). The CDR3 spans 14 residues. In nucleotides, the CDR3 is TGTGCCAGCAGTCAGGGACAGGGTGGTGACGAGCAGTACTTC. It encodes CASSQGQGGDEQYF. Complete variable domain (other parts from reference TRBV7-9 and TRBJ2-7): DTGVSQNPRHKITKRGQNVTFRCDPISEHNRLYWYRQTLGQGPEFLTYFQNEAQLEKSRLLSDRFSAERPKGSFSTLEIQRTEQGDSAMYLCASSQGQGGDEQYFGPGTRLTVT.

The rearrangement uses TRBV19 and TRBJ2-5; 9 bases are a match to TRBD1. CDR3 size: 16 residues. Germline V CDR1 and CDR2: LNHDA, SQIVND (reference sequence). Trimming took 5 bases from V and 4 from J; bases not matched to a gene: 11. This CDR3 reads CASSLQTGGSGETQYF. The CDR3 bases are TGTGCCAGTAGTCTCCAGACAGGGGGAAGCGGAGAGACCCAGTACTTC.

The gene calls are TRBV5-1 and TRBJ2-1, with no clear D. The CDR3 covers 13 residues. Germline lookup yields CDR1 SGHRS and CDR2 YFSETQ. V was trimmed by 4 bases and J by 7 bases, leaving 12 bases between them. The CDR3 coding sequence is TGCGCCAGCAGCCTCACGGTTACGAATGAGCAGTTCTTC. Protein sequence: CASSLTVTNEQFF. The full variable domain, with the rest looked up from reference TRBV5-1 and TRBJ2-1, is KAGVTQTPRYLIKTRGQQVTLSCSPISGHRSVSWYQQTPGQGLQFLFEYFSETQRNKGNFPGRFSGRQFSNSRSEMNVSTLELGDSALYLCASSLTVTNEQFFGPGTRLTVL.

The chain joins TRBV5-1 to TRBJ2-5; tentative D call: TRBD2 (6 bases). CDR1 and CDR2 (germline): SGHRS, YFSETQ. The CDR3 consists of 15 residues. Between the trimmed V and J ends, which lost 4 bases and 4 bases, there was a span of 17 bases. CDR3 DNA: TGCGCCAGCAGCCTCGGATGGGGGGTAGGAGAGACCCAGTACTTC. Protein product: CASSLGWGVGETQYF. Supplemented by reference TRBV5-1 and TRBJ2-5, the full variable domain reads KAGVTQTPRYLIKTRGQQVTLSCSPISGHRSVSWYQQTPGQGLQFLFEYFSETQRNKGNFPGRFSGRQFSNSRSEMNVSTLELGDSALYLCASSLGWGVGETQYFGPGTRLLVL.

This clonotype was picked up many times. The chain carries TRBV29-1 and TRBJ2-1; no definite D call. The CDR3 sequence is 12 residues long. Germline CDR1 reads SQVTM; CDR2 reads ANQGSEA. V gave up 5 bases and J gave up 3 bases, with 8 bases separating them. Here the CDR3 DNA reads TGCAGCGTTTTACAGCACTACAATGAGCAGTTCTTC. Translating it yields CSVLQHYNEQFF.

This clonotype was observed a handful of times. This chain connects TRBV5-1 to TRBJ2-5; D may be TRBD1 (6 bases). This CDR3 has 14 amino acids. V was shortened by 4 bases and J by 4 bases, with 14 bases between the two germline ends. Germline V gene data show CDR1 as SGHRS and CDR2 as YFSETQ. In DNA, the CDR3 is TGCGCCAGCAGCCTAAAACAGGGAAGAGAGACCCAGTACTTC. As protein: CASSLKQGRETQYF.

The chain is built from TRBV6-2 or TRBV6-3 and TRBJ2-7, with D unclear. CDR3 length: 14 amino acids. The germline CDR1 and CDR2 sequences are MNHEY and SVGEGT. Trimming took off 2 bases at V and 4 bases at J, with 12 bases between the two ends. The CDR3 loop reads CASSYGERVYEQYF. CDR3 nucleotides: TGTGCCAGCAGTTACGGGGAACGGGTTTACGAGCAGTACTTC.